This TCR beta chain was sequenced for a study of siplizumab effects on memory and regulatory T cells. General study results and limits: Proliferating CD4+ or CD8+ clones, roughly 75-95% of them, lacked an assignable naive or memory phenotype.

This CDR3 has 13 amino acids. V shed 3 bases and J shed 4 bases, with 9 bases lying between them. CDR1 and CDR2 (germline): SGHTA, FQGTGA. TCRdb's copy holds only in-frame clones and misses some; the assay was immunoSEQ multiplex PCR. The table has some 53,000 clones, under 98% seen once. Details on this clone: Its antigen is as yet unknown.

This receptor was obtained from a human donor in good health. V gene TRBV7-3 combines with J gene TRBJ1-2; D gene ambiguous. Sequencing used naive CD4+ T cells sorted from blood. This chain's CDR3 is CASSFLGGYGYTF. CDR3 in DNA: TGTGCCAGCAGCTTCTTAGGAGGCTATGGCTACACCTTC.